This T cell receptor (beta chain) was sequenced in a study of blood T cell repertoires in COVID-19. Across the study: Donors in the United States, Italy and Spain gave samples during acute or convalescent COVID-19. The cDNA or gDNA used as material had been derived from T cells, B-cell-depleted T cells, or PBMCs.

The authors' processing: Reference gene primer amplification yielded estimated nucleated cell counts. Clones were sequenced by immunoSEQ multiplex PCR, and TCRdb holds only the in-frame ones, with some missing. That table furnishes V, J and clone size, whereas the DNA furnished D and trimming. Altogether under 200,000 clones are present, about 85% being singletons, with the ten largest covering around 1.2%. The CDR3 length is 13 residues. V was pared by 4 bases and J by 4 bases, with 2 bases of the junction left unmatched. Per germline, CDR1 KGHDR and CDR2 SFDVKD. This TCR was recovered from a man aged 55 to 70 who had recovered from COVID-19. The V and J genes are TRBV24-1 and TRBJ2-7; 8 bases line up with TRBD1. The material sequenced was peripheral blood. The CDR3 bases are TGTGCCACCAGTGAAAACAGGGGGTACGAGCAGTACTTC. This encodes CATSENRGYEQYF.